This entry lists 4 T cell receptor beta chains sequenced from one sample in a study of cytomegalovirus exposure and HLA in healthy donors. Here immunoSEQ multiplex PCR was the method, and the copy in TCRdb shows in-frame clones only, minus some. The table has 150,000 to 200,000 clones, 84% seen once. Sequenced material: PBMCs. These receptors came from a man aged 18 to 29 in good health and CMV-seropositive.

The rearrangement joins TRBV29-1 to TRBJ2-3, with 9 bases fitting TRBD1. Germline trimming cut 7 bases from V and 0 bases from J; bases unmatched to any gene: 8. Germline V CDR1 and CDR2: SQVTM, ANQGSEA. This CDR3 spans 15 amino acids. CDR3 in DNA: TGCAGCGCCGTGATTGGGACAGGGAGCACAGATACGCAGTATTTT. Protein product: CSAVIGTGSTDTQYF.

The rearrangement links TRBV27 to TRBJ2-7; D might be TRBD2 (6 bases). V shed 7 bases and J shed 3 bases, with 19 bases lying between them. This CDR3 spans 15 amino acids. CDR1 is MNHEY and CDR2 is SMNVEV in the germline V gene (reference sequence). The CDR3 is CASTGLRDFHYEQYF. DNA of the CDR3: TGTGCCAGCACGGGTCTTCGGGACTTTCACTACGAGCAGTACTTC.

The chain links TRBV7-2 to TRBJ1-1, with 7 nucleotides matching TRBD1. The germline gives CDR1 SGHTA, CDR2 FQGNSA. The CDR3 loop spans 13 amino acids. Trimming took 7 bases from V and 8 from J; bases not matched to a gene: 10. The CDR3 DNA reads TGTGCCAGCACACGTGCCGGGACAGAAGAAGCTTTCTTT. It specifies CASTRAGTEEAFF.

J is TRBJ2-7 and V is TRBV7-8, with TRBD1 matching over 9 bases. Germline CDR1 is SGHVS and CDR2 is FQNEAQ. V trimming: 5 bases; J trimming: 1 base; junction bases outside the gene matches: 6. The CDR3 is made up of 15 amino acids. CDR3 bases: TGTGCCAGCAGCAAACAGGGGGCCCTATCCTACGAGCAGTACTTC. Translation: CASSKQGALSYEQYF.